The 14 T cell receptor beta chains presented below share a single source sample, sequenced in a study of technical replicates of blood from a handful of donors. Using immunoSEQ multiplex PCR, the repertoire was profiled, and TCRdb retains in-frame clones only, with some absent. Among 75,000 to 95,000 clones listed, approximately 90% were seen once. Sample: T cells isolated from PBMCs. These receptors originate from a human donor in good health.

CDR3 region: CAITSSGNTIYF. The CDR3 nucleotides are TGTGCCATCACCAGCTCTGGAAACACCATATATTTT. The genes are TRBV10-3 and TRBJ1-3; the D is unclear. The CDR3 is made up of 12 amino acids. V lost 7 bases to trimming and J lost 0 bases, with 4 bases between them. Germline V lookup: CDR1 ENHRY, CDR2 SYGVKD.

The chain carries TRBV9 and TRBJ1-1, with D possibly TRBD1 on 6 matching bases. The CDR3 extends over 15 amino acids. In germline, CDR1 is SGDLS, CDR2 YYNGEE. The germline V and J ends were trimmed by 0 bases and 1 base, with 10 bases remaining between them. In DNA, the CDR3 is TGTGCCAGCAGCGTAGTAGGACAGTCGAACACTGAAGCTTTCTTT. Translation gives CASSVVGQSNTEAFF. Based on the CDR3 plus reference TRBV9 and TRBJ1-1, the full variable domain is DSGVTQTPKHLITATGQRVTLRCSPRSGDLSVYWYQQSLDQGLQFLIQYYNGEERAKGNILERFSAQQFPDLHSELNLSSLELGDSALYFCASSVVGQSNTEAFFGQGTRLTVV.

This clone was counted once. The genes are TRBV2 and TRBJ2-7; possibly TRBD1 for D (6 bases). V shed 5 bases and J shed 1 base, with 15 bases lying between them. Per germline, CDR1 SNHLY and CDR2 FYNNEI. This CDR3 is built from 15 residues. This CDR3 is CASSKSWTDSYEQYF. The CDR3 coding sequence is TGTGCCAGCAGTAAATCTTGGACAGATTCCTACGAGCAGTACTTC.

This clone was seen more than once but under ten times. CDR3 sequence reads: CASSPTENTEAFF. In nucleotides, the CDR3 is TGTGCCAGCAGCCCGACAGAGAACACTGAAGCTTTCTTT. This rearrangement joins TRBV7-9 to TRBJ1-1; a weak D match, TRBD1 (5 bases). The germline V and J ends were trimmed by 5 bases and 1 base, with 8 bases remaining between them. The CDR3 totals 13 residues. From germline, CDR1 is SEHNR and CDR2 FQNEAQ (reference sequence).

CDR3: CASSYSIMRTEAFF. The DNA of the CDR3 is TGTGCCAGCAGTTACTCGATAATGAGAACTGAAGCTTTCTTT. The chain joins TRBV6-5 to TRBJ1-1; no firm D call. V was clipped by 0 bases and J by 5 bases, with 10 bases between them. Per germline, CDR1 MNHEY and CDR2 SVGAGI. The CDR3 has 14 amino acids.

This clone was recorded only once. The chain has TRBV6-5 and TRBJ2-1, with TRBD1 matching 12 bases. The trim removed 4 bases at V and 9 bases at J, leaving 4 bases unmatched. Germline CDR1 and CDR2: MNHEY and SVGAGI. CDR3 size: 14 residues. The CDR3 is CASSWGQGAFEQFF. The CDR3 DNA reads as TGTGCCAGCAGTTGGGGACAGGGGGCTTTTGAGCAGTTCTTC.

This chain links TRBV7-9 with TRBJ1-1; TRBD1 matches at 8 bases. In germline, CDR1 is SEHNR, CDR2 FQNEAQ (reference sequence). The CDR3 is made up of 17 amino acids. The junction had 12 bases not matched to a gene; V was cut back by 6 bases and J by 0 bases. Here the CDR3 reads CASRFQQGVGLNTEAFF. The CDR3 DNA reads TGTGCCAGCAGGTTCCAACAGGGGGTCGGACTGAACACTGAAGCTTTCTTT.

This clone appeared a few times. The rearrangement links TRBV4-2 to TRBJ1-6; tentative D call: TRBD1 (5 bases). The CDR3 sequence is 15 residues long. Between the trimmed V and J ends, which lost 0 bases and 5 bases, there was a span of 8 bases. Germline assignment: CDR1 LGHNA and CDR2 YNFKEQ. CDR3 protein: CASSQEGHDNSPLHF. CDR3 coding DNA: TGTGCCAGCAGCCAAGAGGGGCATGATAATTCACCCCTCCACTTT.

The chain is built from TRBV9 and TRBJ2-1; the match to TRBD2 covers 11 bases. CDR1 and CDR2 (germline): SGDLS, YYNGEE. The CDR3 runs 19 residues. The V and J ends lost 0 bases and 5 bases, in that order; junction bases with no gene match: 13. The DNA of the CDR3 is TGTGCCAGCAGCGTAGGGAAACTAGCGGGAGTTGTTCGTAACAATGAGCAGTTCTTC. Encoded protein: CASSVGKLAGVVRNNEQFF. The full variable domain, with the rest looked up from reference TRBV9 and TRBJ2-1, is DSGVTQTPKHLITATGQRVTLRCSPRSGDLSVYWYQQSLDQGLQFLIQYYNGEERAKGNILERFSAQQFPDLHSELNLSSLELGDSALYFCASSVGKLAGVVRNNEQFFGPGTRLTVL.

The rearrangement joins TRBV13 to TRBJ1-2, with D perhaps matching TRBD1 (5 bases). The V and J ends lost 2 bases and 3 bases respectively, with 16 bases between them. Germline V gene lookup returns CDR1 PRHDT and CDR2 FYEKMQ (reference sequence). The CDR3 runs 16 residues. The CDR3 protein is CASSLSRGREDYGYTF. Written as DNA, the CDR3 is TGTGCCAGCAGCTTAAGTAGAGGCAGGGAGGACTATGGCTACACCTTC.

CDR3 in amino acids: CASTPGQGKNYTF. The CDR3 nucleotides read TGTGCCAGTACACCGGGACAGGGTAAAAACTACACCTTC. The chain carries TRBV27 and TRBJ1-2, with TRBD1 identical over 9 bases. Germline CDR1 is MNHEY and CDR2 is SMNVEV (reference sequence). V shed 9 bases and J 10 bases; nucleotides not matched to a gene: 12. This CDR3 spans 13 amino acids.

V gene TRBV7-8 combines with J gene TRBJ2-7, with D possibly matching TRBD1 (6 bases). This CDR3 has 13 residues. Trimming took off 1 base at V and 5 bases at J, with 9 bases between the two ends. Germline V gene sequence: CDR1 SGHVS, CDR2 FQNEAQ. CDR3 DNA: TGTGCCAGCAGCTTAGGCAGGGGCCACGAGCAGTACTTC. Its protein is CASSLGRGHEQYF.

V is TRBV7-6 and J is TRBJ2-1; 13 bases agree with TRBD2. There are 15 residues in the CDR3. Germline values: CDR1 SGHVS, CDR2 FNYEAQ. V gave up 5 bases and J gave up 8 bases; unmatched junction bases: 6. The CDR3 coding sequence is TGTGCCAGCAGCAGAACTAGCGGGGGGGAGGATGAGCAGTTCTTC. It specifies CASSRTSGGEDEQFF.

The chain uses TRBV10-3 and TRBJ2-1; D may be TRBD2 (5 bases). Trimming took 6 bases from V and 9 from J, leaving 18 bases between them. Germline-derived CDR1 and CDR2 are ENHRY and SYGVKD. This CDR3 spans 14 amino acids. For the CDR3, the DNA is TGTGCCATCAGAATACGACTGAGCGAGGGTGAGCAGTTCTTC. Translating it yields CAIRIRLSEGEQFF.